The subject of this entry is one T cell receptor beta chain. The antigen remains undetermined. Second doses at about 4 or about 12 weeks were pooled. The assay was immunoSEQ multiplex PCR, and TCRdb's table has in-frame clones only and misses some. The data contain approximately 130,000 clones, 80% to 90% of them singletons. The sample is drawn from a study of T cell responses to AZD1222 COVID-19 vaccine. Broader study findings: Females made up more of the donors, who were largely white British, and clonal diversity may have come out too low. In all cases, repertoires were sampled only after the peak T cell response. At baseline, just 5 or 6 AZD1222 recipients tested seropositive.

The sequenced sample was peripheral blood, obtained 28 days after the second AZD1222 dose. The sequence was collected from an adult who received the AZD1222 COVID-19 vaccine.

The CDR3, as DNA: TGTGCCAGCAGTTACGAGGGAGGCTACGAGCAGTACTTC. Protein product: CASSYEGGYEQYF. The V gene is TRBV6-5, the J gene TRBJ2-7; D may be TRBD2 (6 bases). Germline-derived CDR1 and CDR2 are MNHEY and SVGAGI. The germline V and J ends were trimmed by 2 bases and 3 bases, with 8 bases remaining between them. The CDR3 runs 13 residues.